This section outlines one T cell receptor (beta chain) sequence together with its context. The antigen is unknown. This specimen comes from a study of cytomegalovirus exposure and HLA in healthy donors. Findings and limits, study-wide: Likely technical artifact: a cluster of highly shared sequence variants.

This PCR relied on a set of 60 Vbeta primers and 13 Jbeta primers. Only in-frame clones appear in the TCRdb table, and some are missing; sequencing was by immunoSEQ multiplex PCR. The sample shows approximately 200,000 clones, roughly four fifths of them seen only once. Germline V gives CDR1 SGHVS, CDR2 FQNEAQ. This CDR3 region has 17 residues. The V gene end was trimmed by 5 bases and the J gene end by 7 bases; junction bases not matched to a gene: 8. The chain employs TRBV7-8 and TRBJ2-1, with TRBD2 matching 16 bases. Sequencing was carried out using PBMCs. The origin of this receptor is a girl aged 2 to 9 in good health and CMV-seronegative. The CDR3 coding sequence is TGTGCCAGCAGCCGCGGGACTAGCGGGAGGGCGAGTAATGAGCAGTTCTTC. Its translation: CASSRGTSGRASNEQFF.